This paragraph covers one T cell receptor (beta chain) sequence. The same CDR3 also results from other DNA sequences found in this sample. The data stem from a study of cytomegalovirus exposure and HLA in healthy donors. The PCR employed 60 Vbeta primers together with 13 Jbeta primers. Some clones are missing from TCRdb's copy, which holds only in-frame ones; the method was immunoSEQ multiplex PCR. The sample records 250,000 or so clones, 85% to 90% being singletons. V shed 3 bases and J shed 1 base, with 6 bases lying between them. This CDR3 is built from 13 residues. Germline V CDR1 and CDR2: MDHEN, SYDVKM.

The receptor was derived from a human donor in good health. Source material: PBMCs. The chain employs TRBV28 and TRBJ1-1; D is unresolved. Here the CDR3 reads CASSLGGNTEAFF. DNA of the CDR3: TGTGCCAGCAGTTTGGGAGGGAACACTGAAGCTTTCTTT.